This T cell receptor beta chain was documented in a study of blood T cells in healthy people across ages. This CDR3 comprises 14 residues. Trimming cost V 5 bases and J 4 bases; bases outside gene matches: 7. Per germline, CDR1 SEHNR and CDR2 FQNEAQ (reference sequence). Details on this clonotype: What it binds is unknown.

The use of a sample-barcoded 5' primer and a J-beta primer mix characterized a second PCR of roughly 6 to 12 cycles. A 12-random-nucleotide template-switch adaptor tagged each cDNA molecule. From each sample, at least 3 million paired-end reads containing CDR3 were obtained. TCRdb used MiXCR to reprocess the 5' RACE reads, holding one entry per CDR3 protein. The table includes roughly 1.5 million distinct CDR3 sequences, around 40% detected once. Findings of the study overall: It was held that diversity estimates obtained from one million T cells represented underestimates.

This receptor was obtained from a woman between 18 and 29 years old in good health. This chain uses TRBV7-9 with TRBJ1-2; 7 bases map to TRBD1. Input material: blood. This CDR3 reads CASSVRGRPYGYTF. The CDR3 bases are TGTGCCAGCAGCGTTAGGGGGCGTCCCTATGGCTACACCTTC.